This T cell receptor (beta chain) was captured by sequencing in a study of blood T cell repertoires in COVID-19. Study context: PBMCs, B-cell-depleted T cells, or T cells were the source of the cDNA or gDNA that made up the material.

This clone was seen a handful of times. Other DNA variants within this sample encode the same CDR3. CDR1 is SGDLS and CDR2 is YYNGEE in the germline V gene. The CDR3 runs 12 residues. V lost 0 bases, J lost 9 bases, and 7 bases lay in between. The repertoire was sequenced with immunoSEQ multiplex PCR; TCRdb's copy has only in-frame clones and lacks some. The sample shows 200,000 to 250,000 clones, 70% to 90% of them seen only once. The clonotype comes from a woman aged 45-65 years with acute COVID-19. Sequencing was performed on PBMCs or T cells enriched from blood (not recorded which). The V gene is TRBV9, the J gene TRBJ2-1, with TRBD2 as a possible D gene (5 bases). DNA for the CDR3: TGTGCCAGCAGCGTAGTTGCGGGTGAGCAGTTCTTC. Amino acids: CASSVVAGEQFF.